A single sample gave rise to the 4 T cell receptor beta chains below, sequenced in a study of blood T cell repertoires in COVID-19. Sequenced by immunoSEQ multiplex PCR; TCRdb stores in-frame clones only, minus some. This sample has some 190,000 clones, with approximately 84% found just once. Sequenced material: peripheral blood. These receptors were collected from a woman between 70 and 85 years old with active or convalescent COVID-19.

The gene calls are TRBV24-1 and TRBJ2-7, with TRBD2 matching over 7 bases. CDR3 length equals 13 residues. Germline trimming cut 7 bases from V and 3 bases from J; bases unmatched to any gene: 5. Germline values: CDR1 KGHDR, CDR2 SFDVKD. CDR3 region: CATSPGGNYEQYF. CDR3 coding DNA: TGTGCCACCAGCCCGGGAGGAAACTACGAGCAGTACTTC.

The chain has TRBV18 and TRBJ1-4; 7 bases align to TRBD1. Looked up from germline, CDR1 is KGHSH and CDR2 is LQKENI. The V gene end was trimmed by 1 base and the J gene end by 3 bases; junction bases not matched to a gene: 8. The CDR3 runs to 17 residues. DNA for the CDR3: TGTGCCAGCTCACCACGGCAGGGACAGTCAGCTAATGAAAAACTGTTTTTT. Translated: CASSPRQGQSANEKLFF.

V is TRBV7-9 and J is TRBJ1-6; 8 bases fit TRBD1. Germline CDR1 SEHNR, CDR2 FQNEAQ (reference sequence). This CDR3 is 16 amino acids long. The V segment lost 5 bases and the J segment 9 bases; nucleotides outside the gene matches: 12. The DNA of the CDR3 is TGTGCCAGCAGCGACAGGGGTCGGGCAGCTCCTTCACCCCTCCACTTT. Protein product: CASSDRGRAAPSPLHF.

The V and J genes are TRBV28 and TRBJ2-1; 10 nucleotides align to TRBD2. This CDR3 has 15 residues. Trimming removed 2 bases from V and 9 bases from J; junction bases left unmatched: 7. The germline gives CDR1 MDHEN, CDR2 SYDVKM. The chain's CDR3 is CASSLPLTSGTEQFF. The CDR3 nucleotides are TGTGCCAGCAGTTTACCGCTCACTAGCGGGACTGAGCAGTTCTTC.